These 10 T cell receptor beta chains share one sample of origin, sequenced in a study of cytomegalovirus exposure and HLA in healthy donors. TCRdb keeps only in-frame clones here, not all; method: immunoSEQ multiplex PCR. The data show some 160,000 clones, more than 75% seen once. The sample comprised PBMCs. All receptors come from a man younger than 35 in good health and CMV-seronegative.

The J gene is TRBJ2-1, the V gene TRBV6-1; 10 positions agree with TRBD1. V dropped 8 bases and J dropped 7; count of bases not matched to a gene: 11. Germline V CDR1 and CDR2: MNHNS, SASEGT. The length of the CDR3 is 15 residues. This chain's CDR3 is CASSTGTGVWNEQFF. The CDR3 region has the DNA TGTGCCAGCTCCACCGGGACAGGGGTTTGGAATGAGCAGTTCTTC.

Notes on this clone: At one end, the junction sequence differs from germline, possibly due to a read error. The chain links TRBV28 to TRBJ2-7, with D maybe TRBD2 (5 bases). Germline V gene lookup returns CDR1 MDHEN and CDR2 SYDVKM. The CDR3 is made up of 11 amino acids. CDR3 protein: CASSLGERRNF. The CDR3 nucleotides are TGTGCCAGCAGTTTAGGGGAGCGAAGAAACTTC.

The chain uses TRBV6-5 and TRBJ1-5, with D uncertain. Germline loops: CDR1 MNHEY, CDR2 SVGAGI. This CDR3 is built from 13 residues. V was clipped by 0 bases and J by 6 bases, with 6 bases between them. Here the CDR3 DNA reads TGTGCCAGCAGTTACTCAGCGAGTCAGCCCCAGCATTTT. Its protein product is CASSYSASQPQHF.

The rearrangement joins TRBV18 to TRBJ2-5; D possibly corresponds to TRBD2 (6 bases). This CDR3 region has 13 residues. Trimming removed 3 bases from V and 2 bases from J, with 7 bases in between. Germline-derived CDR1 and CDR2 are KGHSH and LQKENI. CDR3 coding DNA: TGTGCCAGCTCACCGCGGGAACAAGAGACCCAGTACTTC. Its translation is CASSPREQETQYF.

The rearrangement uses TRBV2 and TRBJ1-1, with D unresolved. Germline V CDR1 and CDR2: SNHLY, FYNNEI. The CDR3 is 15 amino acids. V lost 1 base to trimming and J lost 1 base, with 10 bases between them. CDR3 DNA: TGTGCCAGCAGTGAAGGTCAGCCGGGGAACACTGAAGCTTTCTTT. Amino acids: CASSEGQPGNTEAFF.

This sequence joins TRBV4-2 and TRBJ2-7; 9 positions match TRBD2. Germline trimming cut 4 bases from V and 5 bases from J; bases unmatched to any gene: 12. CDR3 length: 16 amino acids. CDR1 is LGHNA, CDR2 YNFKEQ, per germline. The CDR3 sequence is CASSPARGSGRNEQYF. CDR3 nucleotide sequence: TGTGCCAGCAGCCCCGCCCGGGGGAGCGGGAGGAACGAGCAGTACTTC.

The chain couples TRBV28 to TRBJ2-7; the match to TRBD1 covers 7 bases. Germline V lookup: CDR1 MDHEN, CDR2 SYDVKM. The V segment lost 4 bases and the J segment 4 bases; nucleotides outside the gene matches: 1. The CDR3 consists of 12 residues. CDR3 coding DNA: TGTGCCAGCAGTTCAGGGGGATACGAGCAGTACTTC. The encoded protein is CASSSGGYEQYF.

This rearrangement joins TRBV2 to TRBJ1-4; 10 bases map to TRBD1. J was trimmed by 4 bases and V by 4 bases; bases with no gene match: 3. Germline V gene sequence: CDR1 SNHLY, CDR2 FYNNEI. The CDR3 has 15 residues. This CDR3 reads CASSGQGAFNEKLFF. In DNA, the CDR3 is TGTGCCAGCAGTGGACAGGGGGCCTTTAATGAAAAACTGTTTTTT.

The chain has TRBV28 and TRBJ2-7, with 9 nucleotides matching TRBD1. After removal of 3 bases from V and 1 base from J, the junction contained 10 bases not matched to a gene. The CDR3 loop spans 17 amino acids. Germline V gives CDR1 MDHEN, CDR2 SYDVKM. CDR3 coding DNA: TGTGCCAGCAGTTTTCATCTAGCCGGGACAGGGTCCTACGAGCAGTACTTC. Translation gives CASSFHLAGTGSYEQYF.

This clone occurred once. The chain has TRBV5-1 and TRBJ1-5, with a possible D match to TRBD1 (6 bases). CDR3 length: 15 residues. Trimming stripped 0 bases from V and 6 bases from J, with 13 bases between. The germline gives CDR1 SGHRS, CDR2 YFSETQ. Here the CDR3 reads CASSLGPGESQPQHF. As DNA, the CDR3 is TGCGCCAGCAGCTTGGGTCCAGGGGAAAGTCAGCCCCAGCATTTT.